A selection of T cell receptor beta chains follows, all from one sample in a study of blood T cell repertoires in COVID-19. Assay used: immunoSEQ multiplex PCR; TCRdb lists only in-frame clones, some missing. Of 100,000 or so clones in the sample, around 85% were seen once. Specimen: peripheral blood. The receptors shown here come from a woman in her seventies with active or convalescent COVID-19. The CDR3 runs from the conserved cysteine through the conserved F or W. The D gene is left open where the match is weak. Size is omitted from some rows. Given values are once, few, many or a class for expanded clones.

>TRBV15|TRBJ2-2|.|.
CATSTSRTTGELFF
TGTGCCACCAGCACTAGTAGAACCACCGGGGAGCTGTTTTTT
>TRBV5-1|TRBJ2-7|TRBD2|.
CASSNGGTTTYEQYF
TGCGCCAGCAGCAACGGGGGGACTACGACCTACGAGCAGTACTTC
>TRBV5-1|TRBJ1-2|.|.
CASSLWGVLYDGYTF
TGCGCCAGCAGCTTATGGGGAGTTCTTTACGATGGCTACACCTTC
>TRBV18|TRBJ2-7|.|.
CASSLDSSYEQYF
TGTGCCAGCTCGCTCGACAGCTCCTACGAGCAGTACTTC
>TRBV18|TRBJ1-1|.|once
CASSLGQTEAFF
TGTGCCAGCTCACTAGGACAAACTGAAGCTTTCTTT
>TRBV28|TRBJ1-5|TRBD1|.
CASNRQGGVQPQHF
TGTGCCAGCAATAGACAGGGAGGAGTTCAGCCCCAGCATTTT
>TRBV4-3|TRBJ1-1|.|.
CASSQDGALNTEAFF
TGCGCCAGCAGCCAAGATGGGGCGCTGAACACTGAAGCTTTCTTT
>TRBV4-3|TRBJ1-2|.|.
CASSQSGNTFYGYTF
TGCGCCAGCAGCCAATCTGGCAACACCTTCTATGGCTACACCTTC
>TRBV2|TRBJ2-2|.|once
CASSVGQLNTGELFF
TGTGCCAGCAGTGTTGGGCAGTTGAACACCGGGGAGCTGTTTTTT
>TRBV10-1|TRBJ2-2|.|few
CASSSKLTGMNTGELFF
TGCGCCAGCAGTTCTAAGCTAACAGGGATGAACACCGGGGAGCTGTTTTTT
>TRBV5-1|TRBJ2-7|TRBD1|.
CASSSQGDKYEQYF
TGCGCCAGCAGCTCGCAGGGGGACAAATACGAGCAGTACTTC
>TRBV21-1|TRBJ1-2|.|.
CASSLGDSFGYGYTF
TGTGCCAGCAGCCTAGGGGACAGCTTCGGATATGGCTACACCTTC
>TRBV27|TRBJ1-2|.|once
CASSFRQASGYTF
TGTGCCAGCAGTTTTCGGCAGGCCAGTGGCTACACCTTC
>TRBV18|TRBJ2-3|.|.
CASSPPEAGNTQYF
TGTGCCAGCTCACCACCGGAGGCGGGGAATACGCAGTATTTT
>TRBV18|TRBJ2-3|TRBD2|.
CASSSGLAGGTQYF
TGTGCCAGCTCGTCGGGACTAGCGGGCGGAACGCAGTATTTT
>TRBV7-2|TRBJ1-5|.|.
CASSLQGVQPQHF
TGTGCCAGCAGCTTACAAGGAGTACAGCCCCAGCATTTT
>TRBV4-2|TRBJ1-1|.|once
CASSPITPYSSAEAFF
TGTGCCAGCAGCCCGATTACTCCTTACTCTTCCGCTGAAGCTTTCTTT
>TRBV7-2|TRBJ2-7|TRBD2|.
CASSFGLAGTSEQYF
TGTGCCAGCAGCTTCGGACTAGCGGGGACCTCCGAGCAGTACTTC
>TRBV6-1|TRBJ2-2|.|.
CASSEVRLNTGELFF
TGTGCCAGCAGTGAGGTCAGATTGAACACCGGGGAGCTGTTTTTT
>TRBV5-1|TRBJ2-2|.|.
CASSLGHPNTGELFF
TGCGCCAGCAGCTTGGGGCACCCGAACACCGGGGAGCTGTTTTTT
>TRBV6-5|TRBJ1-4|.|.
CASAWHNEKLFF
TGTGCCAGCGCTTGGCATAATGAAAAACTGTTTTTT
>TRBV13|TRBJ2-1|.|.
CASSSPGAASYNEQFF
TGTGCCAGCAGCTCACCGGGAGCGGCCTCCTACAATGAGCAGTTCTTC
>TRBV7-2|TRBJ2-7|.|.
CASSQDRNYEQYF
TGTGCCAGCAGCCAAGACAGAAACTACGAGCAGTACTTC
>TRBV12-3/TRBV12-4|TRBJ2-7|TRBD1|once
CASSPRQGHEQYF
TGTGCCAGCAGTCCCCGACAGGGGCATGAGCAGTACTTC
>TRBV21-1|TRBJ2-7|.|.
CANLAGSYEQYF
TGTGCCAACTTGGCGGGCAGCTACGAGCAGTACTTC
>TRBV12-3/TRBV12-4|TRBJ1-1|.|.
CASSLGGPTEAFF
TGTGCCAGCAGTTTGGGTGGGCCCACTGAAGCTTTCTTT
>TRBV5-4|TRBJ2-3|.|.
CASSEKRTLGDTQYF
TGTGCCAGCAGCGAGAAGCGGACCCTGGGGGATACGCAGTATTTT
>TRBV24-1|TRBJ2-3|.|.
CATSAKLGTDTQYF
TGTGCCACCAGTGCAAAACTTGGCACAGATACGCAGTATTTT
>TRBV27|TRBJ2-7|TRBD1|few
CASSGSETGAYEQYF
TGTGCCAGCAGTGGTTCCGAGACAGGGGCCTACGAGCAGTACTTC
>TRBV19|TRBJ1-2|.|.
CASSMRAGTDYGYTF
TGTGCCAGTAGTATGCGGGCAGGTACTGACTATGGCTACACCTTC
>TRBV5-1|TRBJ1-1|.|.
CASSYSGGGFTEAFF
TGCGCCAGCAGCTATTCGGGCGGGGGATTCACTGAAGCTTTCTTT
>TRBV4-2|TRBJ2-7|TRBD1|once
CASSPSRDRGYEQYF
TGTGCCAGCAGCCCGAGCCGGGACAGGGGCTACGAGCAGTACTTC
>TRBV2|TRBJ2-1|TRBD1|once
CASTEDRDNEQFF
TGTGCCAGCACCGAGGACAGGGACAATGAGCAGTTCTTC
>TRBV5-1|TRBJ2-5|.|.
CASDPGAGETQYF
TGCGCCAGCGATCCAGGTGCGGGAGAGACCCAGTACTTC
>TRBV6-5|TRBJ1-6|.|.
CASTWDFNSPLHF
TGTGCCAGCACTTGGGACTTTAATTCACCCCTCCACTTT
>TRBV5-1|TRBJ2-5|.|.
CASSLGAGAQETQYF
TGCGCCAGCAGCTTGGGGGCGGGGGCGCAAGAGACCCAGTACTTC